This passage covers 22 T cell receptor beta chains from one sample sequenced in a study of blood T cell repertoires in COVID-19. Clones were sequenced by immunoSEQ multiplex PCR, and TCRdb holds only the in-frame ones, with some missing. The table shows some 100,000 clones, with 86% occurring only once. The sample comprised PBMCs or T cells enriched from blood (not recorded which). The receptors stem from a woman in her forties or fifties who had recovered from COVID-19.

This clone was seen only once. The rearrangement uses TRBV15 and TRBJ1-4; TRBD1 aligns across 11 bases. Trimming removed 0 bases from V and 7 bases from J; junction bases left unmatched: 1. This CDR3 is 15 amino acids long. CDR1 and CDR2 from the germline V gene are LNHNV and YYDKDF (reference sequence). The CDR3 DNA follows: TGTGCCACCAGCAGAGATGGGACAGGGGGTGAAAAACTGTTTTTT. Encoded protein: CATSRDGTGGEKLFF.

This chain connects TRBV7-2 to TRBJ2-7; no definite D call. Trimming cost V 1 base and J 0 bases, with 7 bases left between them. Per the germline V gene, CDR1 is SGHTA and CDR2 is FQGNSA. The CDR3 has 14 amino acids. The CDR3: CASSLGASSYEQYF. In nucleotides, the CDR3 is TGTGCCAGCAGCTTAGGGGCCAGCTCCTACGAGCAGTACTTC.

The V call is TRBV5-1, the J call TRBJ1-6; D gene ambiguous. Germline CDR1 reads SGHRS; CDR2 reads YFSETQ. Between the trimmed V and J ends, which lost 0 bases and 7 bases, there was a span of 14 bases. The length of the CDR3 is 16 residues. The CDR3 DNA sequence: TGCGCCAGCAGCTTGGAGGCGACCGGGAAAAATTCACCCCTCCACTTT. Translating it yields CASSLEATGKNSPLHF.

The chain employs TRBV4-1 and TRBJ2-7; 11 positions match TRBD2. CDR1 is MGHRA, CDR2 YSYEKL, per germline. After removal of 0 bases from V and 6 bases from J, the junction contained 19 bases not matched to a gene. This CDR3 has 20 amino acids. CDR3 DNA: TGCGCCAGCAGCCAAGAGCCGTCTTTTGTTTTTAGCGGGGGGGCCGGCGAGCAGTACTTC. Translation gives CASSQEPSFVFSGGAGEQYF.

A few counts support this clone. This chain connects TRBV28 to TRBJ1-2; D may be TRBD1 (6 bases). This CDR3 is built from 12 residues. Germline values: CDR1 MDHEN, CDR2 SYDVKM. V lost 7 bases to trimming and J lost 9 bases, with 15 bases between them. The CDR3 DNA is TGTGCCAGCACTCCTACAGGGAATAGCTACACCTTC. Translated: CASTPTGNSYTF.

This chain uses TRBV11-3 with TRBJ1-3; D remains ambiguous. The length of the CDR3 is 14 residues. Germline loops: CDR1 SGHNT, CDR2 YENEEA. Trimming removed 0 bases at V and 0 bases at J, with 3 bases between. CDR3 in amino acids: CASSLDNSGNTIYF. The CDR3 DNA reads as TGTGCCAGCAGCTTAGATAACTCTGGAAACACCATATATTTT.

The CDR3 DNA sequence: TGTGCCAGCAGTCCCGGTGGAGGGGTAGGTCAGCCCCAGCATTTT. Its protein is CASSPGGGVGQPQHF. The chain carries TRBV6-2 or TRBV6-3 and TRBJ1-5, with D perhaps matching TRBD1 (5 bases). Trimming shortened V by 5 bases and J by 6 bases, and 17 bases separated the two germline ends. The length of the CDR3 is 15 residues. The germline gives CDR1 MNHEY, CDR2 SVGEGT.

The CDR3 loop reads CASSRDRPNEKLFF. The CDR3 bases are TGTGCCAGCAGTCGGGACAGACCTAATGAAAAACTGTTTTTT. The V call is TRBV28, the J call TRBJ1-4, with 7 bases that match TRBD1. Per the germline V gene, CDR1 is MDHEN and CDR2 is SYDVKM. V shed 5 bases, J shed 3 bases, and the junction held 3 bases outside the gene matches. There are 14 residues in the CDR3.

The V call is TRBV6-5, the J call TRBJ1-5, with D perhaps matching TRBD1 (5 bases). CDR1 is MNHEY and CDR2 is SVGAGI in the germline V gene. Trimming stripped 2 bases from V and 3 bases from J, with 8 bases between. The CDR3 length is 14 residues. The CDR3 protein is CASSYAGNNQPQHF. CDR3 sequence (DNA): TGTGCCAGCAGTTACGCAGGGAACAATCAGCCCCAGCATTTT.

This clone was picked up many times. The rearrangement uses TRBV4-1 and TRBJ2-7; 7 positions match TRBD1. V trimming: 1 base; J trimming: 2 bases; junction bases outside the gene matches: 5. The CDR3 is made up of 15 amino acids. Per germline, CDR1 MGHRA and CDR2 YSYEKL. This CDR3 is CASSQVERGPYEQYF. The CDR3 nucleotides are TGCGCCAGCAGCCAAGTGGAAAGGGGGCCCTACGAGCAGTACTTC.

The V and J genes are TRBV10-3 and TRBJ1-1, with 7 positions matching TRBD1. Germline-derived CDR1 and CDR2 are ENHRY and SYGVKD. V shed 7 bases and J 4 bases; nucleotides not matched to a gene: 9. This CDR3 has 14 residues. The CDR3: CAIKKDRDGTEAFF. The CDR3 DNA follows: TGTGCCATCAAAAAAGACAGGGATGGCACTGAAGCTTTCTTT.

The CDR3 DNA reads TGTGCCAGCAACACCCGGGACAGTGCCGAGACCCAGTACTTC. It codes for CASNTRDSAETQYF. The chain joins TRBV6-5 to TRBJ2-5; 7 bases line up with TRBD1. J lost 5 bases, V lost 7 bases, and 10 bases had no gene match. The CDR3 spans 14 residues. The germline V gene has CDR1 MNHEY and CDR2 SVGAGI.

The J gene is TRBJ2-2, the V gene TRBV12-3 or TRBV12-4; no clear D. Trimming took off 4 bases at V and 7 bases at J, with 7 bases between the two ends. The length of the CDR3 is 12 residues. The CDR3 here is CASSSGFGELFF. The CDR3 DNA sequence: TGTGCCAGCAGTTCCGGGTTCGGGGAGCTGTTTTTT.

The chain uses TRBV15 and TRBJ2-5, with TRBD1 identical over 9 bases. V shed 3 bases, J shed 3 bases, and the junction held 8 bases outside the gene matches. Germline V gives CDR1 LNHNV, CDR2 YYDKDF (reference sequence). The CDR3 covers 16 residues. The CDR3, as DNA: TGTGCCACCAGCAGCCCAGGGACAGGGAGAGAAGAGACCCAGTACTTC. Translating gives CATSSPGTGREETQYF.

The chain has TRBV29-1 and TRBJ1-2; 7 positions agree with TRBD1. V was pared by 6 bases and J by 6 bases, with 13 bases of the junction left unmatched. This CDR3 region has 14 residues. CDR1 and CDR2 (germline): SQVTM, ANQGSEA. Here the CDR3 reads CSVQGQARVDGYTF. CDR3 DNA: TGCAGCGTCCAAGGACAGGCAAGAGTTGATGGCTACACCTTC.

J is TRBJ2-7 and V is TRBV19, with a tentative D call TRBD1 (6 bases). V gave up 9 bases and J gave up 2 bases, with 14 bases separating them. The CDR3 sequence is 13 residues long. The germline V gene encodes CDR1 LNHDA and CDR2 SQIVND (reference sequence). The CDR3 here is CASRGPNPYEQYF. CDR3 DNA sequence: TGTGCCAGCAGGGGACCCAATCCCTACGAGCAGTACTTC.

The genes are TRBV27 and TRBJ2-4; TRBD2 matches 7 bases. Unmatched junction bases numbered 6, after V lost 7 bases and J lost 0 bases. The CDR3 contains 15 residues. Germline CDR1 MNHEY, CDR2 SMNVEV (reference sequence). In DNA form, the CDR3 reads TGTGCCAGCACCGGGGGGTCCTTAGCCAAAAACATTCAGTACTTC. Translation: CASTGGSLAKNIQYF.

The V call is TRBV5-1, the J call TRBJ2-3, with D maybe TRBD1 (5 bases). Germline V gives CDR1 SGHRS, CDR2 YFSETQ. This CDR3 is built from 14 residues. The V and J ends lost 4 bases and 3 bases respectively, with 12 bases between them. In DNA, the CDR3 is TGCGCCAGCAGCACTGGACAAGGAACAGATACGCAGTATTTT. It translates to CASSTGQGTDTQYF.

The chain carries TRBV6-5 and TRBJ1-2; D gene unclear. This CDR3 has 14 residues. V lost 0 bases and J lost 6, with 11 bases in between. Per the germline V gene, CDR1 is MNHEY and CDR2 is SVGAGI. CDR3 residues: CASSYSGRRNGYTF. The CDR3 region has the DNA TGTGCCAGCAGTTACTCAGGGAGGAGAAATGGCTACACCTTC.

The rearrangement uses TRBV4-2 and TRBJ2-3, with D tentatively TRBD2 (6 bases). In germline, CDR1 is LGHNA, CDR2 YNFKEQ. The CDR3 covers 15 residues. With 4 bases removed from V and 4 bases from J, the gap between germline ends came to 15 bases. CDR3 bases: TGTGCCAGCAGCCTACGGGAGTCTGGCGCAGATACGCAGTATTTT. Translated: CASSLRESGADTQYF.

CDR3 DNA sequence: TGTGCCAGCAAGCATCAGGGTTATGAAAAACTGTTTTTT. Translated, it gives CASKHQGYEKLFF. The genes are TRBV28 and TRBJ1-4, with D tentatively TRBD1 (5 bases). The CDR3 has 13 residues. The germline V and J ends were trimmed by 7 bases and 6 bases, with 12 bases remaining between them. Germline-derived CDR1 and CDR2 are MDHEN and SYDVKM.

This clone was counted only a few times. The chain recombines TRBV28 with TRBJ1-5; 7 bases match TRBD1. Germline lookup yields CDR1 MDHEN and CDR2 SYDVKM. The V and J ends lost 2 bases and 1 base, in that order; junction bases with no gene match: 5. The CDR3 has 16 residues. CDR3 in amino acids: CASSLDRAISNQPQHF. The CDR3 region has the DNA TGTGCCAGCAGTTTAGACAGGGCAATAAGCAATCAGCCCCAGCATTTT.